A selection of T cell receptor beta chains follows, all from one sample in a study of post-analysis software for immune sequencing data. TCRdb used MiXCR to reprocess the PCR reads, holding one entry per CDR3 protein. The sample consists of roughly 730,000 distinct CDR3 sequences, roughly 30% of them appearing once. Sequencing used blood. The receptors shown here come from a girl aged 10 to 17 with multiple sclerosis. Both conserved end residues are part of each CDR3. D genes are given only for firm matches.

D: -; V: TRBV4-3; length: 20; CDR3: CASSQDRGLQLGSYNSPLHF
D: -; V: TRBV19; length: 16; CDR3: CASMTSWGANTGELFF
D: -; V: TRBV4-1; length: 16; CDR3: CASSQETGGIYNEQFF
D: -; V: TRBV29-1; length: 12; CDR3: CSVTGYPYEQYF
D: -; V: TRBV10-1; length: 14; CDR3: CASSARQGSYEQYF
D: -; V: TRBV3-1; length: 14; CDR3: CASSLSALTDTQYF
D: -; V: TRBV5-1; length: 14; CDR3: CASSFGVATDTQYF
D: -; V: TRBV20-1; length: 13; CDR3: CSANKGTTAGYTF
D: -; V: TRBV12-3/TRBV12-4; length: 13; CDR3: CASTPGTFAEAFF
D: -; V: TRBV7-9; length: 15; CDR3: CASSLGDHSTDTQYF
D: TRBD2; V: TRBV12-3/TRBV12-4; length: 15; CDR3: CASLGLAGNTGELFF
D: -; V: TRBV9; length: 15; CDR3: CASSVDKGRTDTQYF
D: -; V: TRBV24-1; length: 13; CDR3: CATSDHYTDTQYF
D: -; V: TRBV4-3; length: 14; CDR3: CASSRGEEFNEQFF
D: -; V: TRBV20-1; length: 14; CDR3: CSAESVRPAYEQYF
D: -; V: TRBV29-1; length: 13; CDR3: CSVVLKRGGKRFF
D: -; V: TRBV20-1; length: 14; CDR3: CSARDREGDYGYTF
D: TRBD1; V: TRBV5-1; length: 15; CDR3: CASSSRTGGTGGYTF
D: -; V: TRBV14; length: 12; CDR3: CASSGGFSPLHF
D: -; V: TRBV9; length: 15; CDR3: CASSALGLITDTQYF
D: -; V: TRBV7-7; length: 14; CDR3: CASSLRAALETQYF
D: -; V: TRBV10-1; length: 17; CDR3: CASRGATGPNIVMEQYF
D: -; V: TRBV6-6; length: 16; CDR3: CASSYGSAGANQPQHF
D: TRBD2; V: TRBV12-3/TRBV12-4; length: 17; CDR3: CASSQTSGRPLYNEQFF
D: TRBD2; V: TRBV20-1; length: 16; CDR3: CSASPRPGLAYNEQFF
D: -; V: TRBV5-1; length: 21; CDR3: CASSIGRDPHSHLSGANVLTF
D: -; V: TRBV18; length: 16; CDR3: CASSQDRDGSYNEQFF
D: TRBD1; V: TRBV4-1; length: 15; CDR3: CASRRSGTGAEKLFF
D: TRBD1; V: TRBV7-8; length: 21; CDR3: CASRVRKGRDRGQDSTDTQYF
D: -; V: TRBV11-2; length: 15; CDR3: CASSLTRADWETQYF
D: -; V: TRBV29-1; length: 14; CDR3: CSVARVGYNYGYTF
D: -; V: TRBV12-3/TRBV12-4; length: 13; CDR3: CASSFGGRQPQHF
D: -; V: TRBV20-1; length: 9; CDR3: CSAKVIQYF
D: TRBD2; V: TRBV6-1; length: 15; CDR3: CASRTLAGVGNEQYF
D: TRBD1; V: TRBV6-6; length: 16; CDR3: CASSSLTGGRKNIQYF
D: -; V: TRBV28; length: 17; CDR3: CASTRRGGGIMNTEAFF
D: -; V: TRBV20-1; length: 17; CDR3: CSARDQLGGTVNTEAFF
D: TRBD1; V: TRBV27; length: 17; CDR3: CASSRTVQGAGTDTQYF
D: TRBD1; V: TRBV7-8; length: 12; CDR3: CASSSGTATEFF
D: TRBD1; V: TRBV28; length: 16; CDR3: CASSLRGGQGAHGYTF
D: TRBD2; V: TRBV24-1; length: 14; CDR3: CATWGGGGYNEQFF
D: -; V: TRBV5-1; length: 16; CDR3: CASRVVQGTNTGELFF
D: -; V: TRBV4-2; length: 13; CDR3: CASSQDLRQPQHF
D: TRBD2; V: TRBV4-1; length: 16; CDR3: CASSHGPGTSFNEQFF
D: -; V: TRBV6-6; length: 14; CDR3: CASSSGNGNQPQHF
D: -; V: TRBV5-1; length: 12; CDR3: CASSLDGPEQFF
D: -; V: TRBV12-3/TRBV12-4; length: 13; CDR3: CASSYPRQETQYF
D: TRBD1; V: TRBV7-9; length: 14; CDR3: CASSRPDRVNEQFF
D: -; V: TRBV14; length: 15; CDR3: CASSRMTVSTDTQYF
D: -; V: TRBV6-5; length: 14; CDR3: CASSHRPGRYEQFF
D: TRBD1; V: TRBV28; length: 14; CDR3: CASVGTGRYQPQHF
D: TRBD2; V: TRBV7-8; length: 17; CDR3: CASSLVVASGWDNEQFF
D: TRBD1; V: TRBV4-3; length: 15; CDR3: CASSQVPGTGSEQYF
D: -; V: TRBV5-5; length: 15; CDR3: CASSRMGIGGTEAFF